The 8 T cell receptor beta chains reported below all come from one sample, sequenced in a study of CD8+ T cells in alopecia areata. Extraction of RNA preceded its reverse transcription into cDNA, which served as the sequencing template. Clones were sequenced by immunoSEQ multiplex PCR, and TCRdb holds only the in-frame ones, with some missing. This repertoire shows 150,000 to 200,000 clones, 50% to 60% found once; its top ten account for 14% to 15%. Sample: CD4+ T cells sorted from blood, taken at week 0. The origin of the receptors is a human donor with alopecia areata.

V usage is TRBV4-1 and J usage is TRBJ2-6; D possibly corresponds to TRBD1 (6 bases). V dropped 0 bases and J dropped 2 bases, with 11 bases sitting between them. CDR3 size: 17 residues. Germline loops: CDR1 MGHRA, CDR2 YSYEKL. CDR3 amino acids: CASSQDEGGTGANVLTF. CDR3 DNA: TGCGCCAGCAGCCAAGATGAAGGGGGAACTGGGGCCAACGTCCTGACTTTC.

J is TRBJ2-6 and V is TRBV6-1; weak D call: TRBD2 (5 bases). Germline CDR1 reads MNHNS; CDR2 reads SASEGT. This CDR3 comprises 18 residues. Trimming pared 4 bases from V and 0 bases from J, leaving 16 bases between. CDR3 loop: CASSAPGRGISGANVLTF. The CDR3, as DNA: TGTGCCAGCAGTGCCCCTGGGAGAGGGATCTCTGGGGCCAACGTCCTGACTTTC.

This clone was found a few times. The sample holds other DNA sequences that translate to the same CDR3. This rearrangement joins TRBV29-1 to TRBJ1-1, with a tentative D call TRBD1 (5 bases). With 4 bases removed from V and 0 bases from J, the gap between germline ends came to 9 bases. CDR3 length: 13 amino acids. Germline V gene sequence: CDR1 SQVTM, CDR2 ANQGSEA. CDR3 loop: CSVVRVMNTEAFF. The CDR3 nucleotides read TGCAGCGTTGTCAGGGTTATGAACACTGAAGCTTTCTTT.

This chain joins TRBV6-5 and TRBJ2-1, with 8 positions matching TRBD2. Trimming cost V 2 bases and J 1 base; bases outside gene matches: 1. Germline V gives CDR1 MNHEY, CDR2 SVGAGI. This CDR3 has 15 amino acids. DNA for the CDR3: TGTGCCAGCAGTTACCAGCGGGGGTCCTACAATGAGCAGTTCTTC. Its translation: CASSYQRGSYNEQFF.

The rearrangement uses TRBV30 and TRBJ1-4, with no clear D. Between the trimmed V and J ends, which lost 2 bases and 3 bases, there was a span of 7 bases. Germline V gives CDR1 GTSNPN, CDR2 SVGIG (reference sequence). This CDR3 spans 13 amino acids. The CDR3 spells CAWSLRPNEKLFF. The CDR3 DNA sequence: TGTGCCTGGAGTTTACGTCCTAATGAAAAACTGTTTTTT.

The sample holds a few counts of this clone. J is TRBJ1-2 and V is TRBV29-1; D possibly corresponds to TRBD1 (5 bases). Trimming took 4 bases from V and 0 from J, leaving 18 bases between them. CDR1 and CDR2 from the germline V gene are SQVTM and ANQGSEA. The CDR3 spans 16 residues. Here the CDR3 DNA reads TGCAGCGTTGGGGGCAGGACCTTGGGTACTAACTATGGCTACACCTTC. This translates into CSVGGRTLGTNYGYTF.

The chain is built from TRBV29-1 and TRBJ2-5; TRBD1 might be the D (6 bases). Trimming took off 4 bases at V and 4 bases at J, with 13 bases between the two ends. The CDR3 is 13 residues long. Germline values: CDR1 SQVTM, CDR2 ANQGSEA. CDR3 sequence: CSVGGGRGETQYF. The CDR3 DNA follows: TGCAGCGTTGGAGGTGGCAGGGGAGAGACCCAGTACTTC.

This clone showed up just a few times. CDR3 nucleotide sequence: TGTGCCAGCAGCATTAAGGGATTCAATGAGCAGTTCTTC. Translation gives CASSIKGFNEQFF. The chain joins TRBV7-2 to TRBJ2-1; no clear D gene. V gave up 5 bases and J gave up 6 bases, with 11 bases separating them. This CDR3 region has 13 residues. Germline assignment: CDR1 SGHTA and CDR2 FQGNSA.